Listed below are T cell receptor beta chains from one sample, sequenced in a study of cytotoxic CD8 clonotypes in ibrutinib-treated CLL. The method was immunoSEQ multiplex PCR; TCRdb's version includes in-frame clones alone and lacks a portion of them. The sample lists roughly 49,000 clones, approximately 82% seen once, with roughly 20% in the top ten. The sequencing used PBMCs, collected after 24 months of ibrutinib treatment. These receptors were taken from a human donor with chronic lymphocytic leukemia. Each CDR3 is given with its conserved first and last residue. Fields, in order: D gene, clone size, J gene, V gene, CDR3 protein, CDR3 DNA. The D gene is left open where the match is weak. Rows give clone size only sometimes, using once, few, many, or a class for an expanded clone.

D gene: .; clone size: .; J gene: TRBJ1-2; V gene: TRBV5-4; CDR3 protein: CASSVDANYGYTF; CDR3 DNA: TGTGCCAGCAGCGTAGACGCCAACTATGGCTACACCTTC
D gene: TRBD2; clone size: once; J gene: TRBJ2-1; V gene: TRBV19; CDR3 protein: CASSIGLAVYNEQFF; CDR3 DNA: TGTGCCAGTAGTATCGGACTAGCGGTGTACAATGAGCAGTTCTTC
D gene: .; clone size: .; J gene: TRBJ1-3; V gene: TRBV19; CDR3 protein: CATNNPGVGGNTIYF; CDR3 DNA: TGTGCCACTAACAACCCAGGGGTTGGTGGAAACACCATATATTTT
D gene: .; clone size: .; J gene: TRBJ1-1; V gene: TRBV2; CDR3 protein: CASTRTGMNTEAFF; CDR3 DNA: TGTGCCAGCACGCGAACAGGGATGAATACTGAAGCTTTCTTT
D gene: .; clone size: .; J gene: TRBJ1-3; V gene: TRBV23-1; CDR3 protein: CASSSCGNTIYF; CDR3 DNA: TGCGCCAGCAGTAGCTGTGGAAACACCATATATTTT
D gene: TRBD2; clone size: .; J gene: TRBJ2-5; V gene: TRBV7-7; CDR3 protein: CASSPDRTSRETQYF; CDR3 DNA: TGTGCCAGCAGCCCAGACAGGACTAGCCGAGAGACCCAGTACTTC
D gene: .; clone size: .; J gene: TRBJ2-6; V gene: TRBV15; CDR3 protein: CATSGHRSGANVLTF; CDR3 DNA: TGTGCCACCAGCGGTCATCGCTCTGGGGCCAACGTCCTGACTTTC
D gene: TRBD1; clone size: .; J gene: TRBJ2-5; V gene: TRBV19; CDR3 protein: CASSIPEGQGQETQYF; CDR3 DNA: TGTGCCAGTAGTATCCCAGAGGGACAGGGACAAGAGACCCAGTACTTC
D gene: .; clone size: few; J gene: TRBJ1-2; V gene: TRBV19; CDR3 protein: CASSIGRGNYGYTF; CDR3 DNA: TGTGCCAGTAGTATCGGACGGGGCAACTATGGCTACACCTTC
D gene: .; clone size: .; J gene: TRBJ1-2; V gene: TRBV2; CDR3 protein: CASSEAAPGRGYTF; CDR3 DNA: TGTGCCAGCAGTGAAGCGGCTCCAGGGAGAGGCTACACCTTC
D gene: .; clone size: once; J gene: TRBJ1-3; V gene: TRBV30; CDR3 protein: CAWGGGQTSGNTIYF; CDR3 DNA: TGTGCCTGGGGGGGAGGACAAACCTCTGGAAACACCATATATTTT
D gene: TRBD1; clone size: .; J gene: TRBJ2-7; V gene: TRBV6-1; CDR3 protein: CASSEPPGRGLEQYF; CDR3 DNA: TGTGCCAGCAGTGAACCCCCCGGCAGGGGGCTTGAGCAGTACTTC
D gene: TRBD2; clone size: .; J gene: TRBJ2-5; V gene: TRBV11-2; CDR3 protein: CASSFLLAGGPRETQYF; CDR3 DNA: TGTGCCAGCAGCTTCCTACTAGCGGGAGGGCCTAGAGAGACCCAGTACTTC
D gene: TRBD1; clone size: once; J gene: TRBJ1-4; V gene: TRBV7-8; CDR3 protein: CASSVTGGGEKLFF; CDR3 DNA: TGTGCCAGCAGCGTTACAGGGGGGGGTGAAAAACTGTTTTTT
D gene: .; clone size: .; J gene: TRBJ2-6; V gene: TRBV4-1; CDR3 protein: CASSQGGTSGANVLTF; CDR3 DNA: TGCGCCAGCAGCCAAGGGGGCACCTCTGGGGCCAACGTCCTGACTTTC
D gene: .; clone size: .; J gene: TRBJ1-1; V gene: TRBV30; CDR3 protein: CAWSPLLGGRTEAFF; CDR3 DNA: TGTGCCTGGAGCCCATTGTTGGGGGGAAGGACTGAAGCTTTCTTT
D gene: .; clone size: few; J gene: TRBJ2-1; V gene: TRBV7-8; CDR3 protein: CASSQRVSYNEQFF; CDR3 DNA: TGTGCCAGCAGCCAGAGGGTGTCCTACAATGAGCAGTTCTTC
D gene: TRBD1; clone size: .; J gene: TRBJ2-2; V gene: TRBV19; CDR3 protein: CASSWDRVSSGELFF; CDR3 DNA: TGTGCCAGTAGTTGGGACAGGGTATCGTCCGGGGAGCTGTTTTTT
D gene: .; clone size: .; J gene: TRBJ1-3; V gene: TRBV9; CDR3 protein: CASSDLSSGNTIYF; CDR3 DNA: TGTGCCAGCAGCGATCTCAGCTCTGGAAACACCATATATTTT
D gene: .; clone size: .; J gene: TRBJ2-7; V gene: TRBV7-2; CDR3 protein: CASTTETQQYF; CDR3 DNA: TGTGCCAGCACCACGGAAACGCAGCAGTACTTC
D gene: TRBD2; clone size: once; J gene: TRBJ2-1; V gene: TRBV5-1; CDR3 protein: CASSSLTSGSNEQFF; CDR3 DNA: TGCGCCAGCAGCTCACTGACTAGCGGGAGCAATGAGCAGTTCTTC
D gene: .; clone size: .; J gene: TRBJ2-3; V gene: TRBV19; CDR3 protein: CASSIARDNTQYF; CDR3 DNA: TGTGCCAGTAGTATTGCCAGGGACAATACGCAGTATTTT
D gene: .; clone size: .; J gene: TRBJ2-7; V gene: TRBV5-1; CDR3 protein: CASSLAPAGSSYEQYF; CDR3 DNA: TGCGCCAGCAGCTTGGCCCCCGCAGGAAGCTCCTACGAGCAGTACTTC
D gene: .; clone size: few; J gene: TRBJ2-3; V gene: TRBV4-1; CDR3 protein: CASSQDRVGGDTQYF; CDR3 DNA: TGCGCCAGCAGCCAAGATCGGGTGGGTGGAGATACGCAGTATTTT
D gene: TRBD2; clone size: medium-sized; J gene: TRBJ2-2; V gene: TRBV23-1; CDR3 protein: CASRLTSGSCTGELFF; CDR3 DNA: TGCGCCAGCAGATTAACTAGCGGGAGCTGCACCGGGGAGCTGTTTTTT
D gene: .; clone size: once; J gene: TRBJ2-2; V gene: TRBV10-1; CDR3 protein: CASSTWGPGGELFF; CDR3 DNA: TGCGCCAGCAGTACTTGGGGGCCCGGCGGGGAGCTGTTTTTT
D gene: .; clone size: .; J gene: TRBJ1-1; V gene: TRBV6-6; CDR3 protein: CATGVAGSGTEAFF; CDR3 DNA: TGTGCCACCGGGGTGGCAGGGTCGGGAACTGAAGCTTTCTTT
D gene: TRBD1; clone size: once; J gene: TRBJ1-3; V gene: TRBV4-2; CDR3 protein: CASSPSGQGSGNTIYF; CDR3 DNA: TGTGCCAGCAGCCCCTCCGGACAGGGCTCTGGAAACACCATATATTTT
D gene: .; clone size: .; J gene: TRBJ1-3; V gene: TRBV7-8; CDR3 protein: CASSLFLSGNTIYF; CDR3 DNA: TGTGCCAGCAGCCTCTTCTTATCTGGAAACACCATATATTTT
D gene: TRBD2; clone size: .; J gene: TRBJ2-1; V gene: TRBV5-1; CDR3 protein: CASSSGLAGGNEQFF; CDR3 DNA: TGCGCCAGCAGCTCGGGACTAGCGGGAGGGAATGAGCAGTTCTTC
D gene: .; clone size: .; J gene: TRBJ2-2; V gene: TRBV11-3; CDR3 protein: CASSSGDSGELFF; CDR3 DNA: TGTGCCAGCAGCTCCGGGGATTCCGGGGAGCTGTTTTTT
D gene: TRBD1; clone size: .; J gene: TRBJ2-7; V gene: TRBV2; CDR3 protein: CASSYRDRGFEQYF; CDR3 DNA: TGTGCCAGCAGCTACCGGGACAGGGGGTTCGAGCAGTACTTC
D gene: .; clone size: .; J gene: TRBJ1-2; V gene: TRBV4-1; CDR3 protein: CASSQDTPGNYGYTF; CDR3 DNA: TGCGCCAGCAGCCAAGATACCCCAGGGAACTATGGCTACACCTTC
D gene: TRBD2; clone size: .; J gene: TRBJ2-7; V gene: TRBV6-5; CDR3 protein: CASSSTSGGVYEQYF; CDR3 DNA: TGTGCCAGCAGTAGTACTAGCGGGGGAGTCTACGAGCAGTACTTC
D gene: .; clone size: once; J gene: TRBJ1-2; V gene: TRBV28; CDR3 protein: CASSSYSRNYGYTF; CDR3 DNA: TGTGCCAGCAGTTCTTACTCTCGTAACTATGGCTACACCTTC
D gene: .; clone size: .; J gene: TRBJ2-7; V gene: TRBV14; CDR3 protein: CASSQVWGSYEQYF; CDR3 DNA: TGTGCCAGCAGCCAAGTATGGGGGAGCTACGAGCAGTACTTC
D gene: .; clone size: .; J gene: TRBJ2-7; V gene: TRBV7-6; CDR3 protein: CASSLASGDYEQYF; CDR3 DNA: TGTGCCAGCAGCTTGGCCTCGGGAGACTACGAGCAGTACTTC
D gene: .; clone size: .; J gene: TRBJ2-1; V gene: TRBV14; CDR3 protein: CASSHADTRSYNEQFF; CDR3 DNA: TGTGCCAGCAGCCACGCCGACACTAGGTCCTACAATGAGCAGTTCTTC
D gene: TRBD1; clone size: .; J gene: TRBJ1-1; V gene: TRBV7-6; CDR3 protein: CASSSIRTGPMNTEAFF; CDR3 DNA: TGTGCCAGCAGCTCGATAAGGACAGGTCCTATGAACACTGAAGCTTTCTTT
D gene: .; clone size: .; J gene: TRBJ2-2; V gene: TRBV11-2; CDR3 protein: CASSGSNTGELFF; CDR3 DNA: TGTGCCAGCAGCGGGTCGAACACCGGGGAGCTGTTTTTT
D gene: .; clone size: .; J gene: TRBJ2-1; V gene: TRBV28; CDR3 protein: CASTGNFYNEQFF; CDR3 DNA: TGTGCCAGCACCGGGAACTTCTACAATGAGCAGTTCTTC
D gene: .; clone size: .; J gene: TRBJ2-5; V gene: TRBV7-8; CDR3 protein: CASSLAGGKETQYF; CDR3 DNA: TGTGCCAGCAGCTTAGCCGGAGGGAAAGAGACCCAGTACTTC
D gene: TRBD1; clone size: .; J gene: TRBJ2-3; V gene: TRBV29-1; CDR3 protein: CSVVRTGVADTQYF; CDR3 DNA: TGCAGCGTTGTTAGGACAGGGGTCGCAGATACGCAGTATTTT
D gene: .; clone size: .; J gene: TRBJ2-7; V gene: TRBV7-6; CDR3 protein: CASSPPQRVHEQYF; CDR3 DNA: TGTGCCAGCAGCCCCCCACAGAGGGTCCACGAGCAGTACTTC
D gene: TRBD2; clone size: .; J gene: TRBJ2-3; V gene: TRBV6-5; CDR3 protein: CASSYRAGGNTDTQYF; CDR3 DNA: TGTGCCAGCAGTTACCGAGCGGGAGGCAACACAGATACGCAGTATTTT
D gene: .; clone size: few; J gene: TRBJ1-1; V gene: TRBV28; CDR3 protein: CASSQLSGARKTEAFF; CDR3 DNA: TGTGCCAGCAGTCAACTTTCAGGGGCGCGTAAGACTGAAGCTTTCTTT
D gene: TRBD1; clone size: .; J gene: TRBJ2-7; V gene: TRBV9; CDR3 protein: CASSAGTGGGHEQYF; CDR3 DNA: TGTGCCAGCAGCGCCGGGACAGGGGGCGGCCACGAGCAGTACTTC
D gene: .; clone size: .; J gene: TRBJ2-7; V gene: TRBV5-1; CDR3 protein: CASSWQGSSDEQYF; CDR3 DNA: TGCGCCAGCAGCTGGCAGGGTTCTTCGGACGAGCAGTACTTC
D gene: .; clone size: once; J gene: TRBJ2-1; V gene: TRBV28; CDR3 protein: CASSPLSGEQFF; CDR3 DNA: TGTGCCAGCAGCCCTCTATCGGGTGAGCAGTTCTTC
D gene: .; clone size: .; J gene: TRBJ2-7; V gene: TRBV11-2; CDR3 protein: CASSLEYTPSYEQYF; CDR3 DNA: TGTGCCAGCAGCTTAGAATATACACCTTCCTACGAGCAGTACTTC
D gene: .; clone size: .; J gene: TRBJ1-2; V gene: TRBV30; CDR3 protein: CAGGPLRQAQLYGYTF; CDR3 DNA: TGTGCCGGCGGGCCCCTTCGACAGGCCCAGCTCTATGGCTACACCTTC
D gene: TRBD1; clone size: .; J gene: TRBJ1-4; V gene: TRBV5-1; CDR3 protein: CASSLGGAGEKLFF; CDR3 DNA: TGCGCCAGCAGCTTAGGGGGCGCGGGGGAAAAACTGTTTTTT
D gene: .; clone size: .; J gene: TRBJ1-4; V gene: TRBV5-8; CDR3 protein: CASSLLRGAVEKLFF; CDR3 DNA: TGTGCCAGCAGCCTACTCCGGGGGGCGGTTGAAAAACTGTTTTTT